This TCR beta chain came from a study of spatial heterogeneity in lung cancer. The wider study: Alpha-chain sequences were consistently detected in smaller numbers than beta-chain sequences. Mean representation of each unique TCR and UMI combination in the raw reads exceeded eight occurrences.

The germline V and J ends were trimmed by 6 bases and 4 bases, with 16 bases remaining between them. In germline, CDR1 is DFQATT, CDR2 SNEGSKA (reference sequence). The CDR3 contains 14 residues. TCRdb re-called the 5' RACE reads with MiXCR, one entry per CDR3 protein. The table includes 28,000 or so distinct CDR3 sequences, approximately 8.1% detected once. With regard to this clonotype: Antigen unknown.

Study conclusions and caveats: Blood showed ubiquitous tumor TCRs more often at resection than at routine follow-up.

Indicated time point: sample taken at primary tumor resection. Researchers sequenced whole RNA taken from tumor, nontumor lung or frozen PBMC without sorting. The donor group consisted of over 55 patients who had untreated, early-stage non-small cell lung cancer. The chain has TRBV20-1 and TRBJ2-1; D remains unclear. This clonotype originated in a female donor with early-stage non-small cell lung cancer. The sample was PBMCs, taken at surgery. This CDR3 is CSASLWRSYNEQFF. DNA of the CDR3: TGCAGTGCCTCGTTGTGGCGGAGTTACAATGAGCAGTTCTTC.